This T cell receptor (beta chain) was found in a study of blood T cell repertoires in COVID-19 (dated by TCRdb to about 2020). Study-wide context: The collaborator samples originated in the United States, Italy and Spain and spanned the acute and convalescent phases of COVID-19. Sample metadata almost always included a de-identified subject ID, COVID-19 status, age in years and sex. The prospective study material was composed of cDNA or gDNA derived from T cells, B-cell-depleted T cells, or PBMCs. The repertoires were released in a freely available public database meant as a resource for research on the immune response to SARS-CoV-2. Where available, HLA class I and class II types were taken from metadata supplied by the sample provider and were not determined by assay-based typing. The dataset comprised deeply sampled blood TCRbeta repertoires from subjects exposed to, actively infected with, or recovered from COVID-19. The samples were drawn from the first 160 participants of the ongoing ImmuneRACE study and from some 1,300 subjects provided by 6 global collaborators.

Counted from cysteine to phenylalanine, this CDR3 has 13 amino acids. This entry keeps only the CDR3 DNA: 39 bases, framed from base 1. Between the V and J ends, shortened by 5 bases and 6 bases respectively, the junction contains 11 bases. From a lookup of the germline V gene, CDR1 and CDR2 are SGHTA and FQGNSA. TCRbeta CDR3 regions were amplified from genomic DNA by means of the immunoSEQ Assay, a bias-controlled multiplex PCR. Concerning the study's data processing: The number of nucleated cells in each sample was estimated by amplification of reference gene primers within the assay. To quantify the absolute abundance of each unique TCRbeta CDR3 rearrangement, sequence reads were collapsed and filtered. For each sample, productive Simpson clonality was calculated as the square root of Simpson's diversity index over productive rearrangements. TCRdb limited this immuneACCESS table to in-frame rearrangements with V and J called. A share of clones is missing; checked studies link under half to unresolved V genes, and the rest is unexplained. Clone size and V and J calls were adopted from that table, with D and trimming inferred from the DNA. Counted in this sample were more than 45,000 clones; more than 85% of them appeared once. The top ten clones comprise approximately 15% of the sample.

As concerns this clone: Its cognate antigen has yet to be identified. No qualities accompany the bases; no much larger clone lies one base away.

What the work shows at the level of the full study, not this receptor alone: How much clinical and demographic metadata was included differed by source and by participant, and the metadata was provided uncurated.

The collaborating institutions used their own protocols to collect whole blood in K2EDTA tubes. For TCRbeta analysis, collaborator samples were shipped as frozen whole blood, as isolated PBMCs, or as DNA extracted from either sample type. The V and J segments used are TRBV7-2 and TRBJ2-1, with no reliable assignment of the D segment. Material for sequencing was peripheral blood. This clonotype was obtained from a human donor with active COVID-19. The donor label of this sample is uncertain. The DNA is TGTGCCAGCAGCCCTCGTTCCGGCAATGAGCAGTTCTTC. It encodes CASSPRSGNEQFF.